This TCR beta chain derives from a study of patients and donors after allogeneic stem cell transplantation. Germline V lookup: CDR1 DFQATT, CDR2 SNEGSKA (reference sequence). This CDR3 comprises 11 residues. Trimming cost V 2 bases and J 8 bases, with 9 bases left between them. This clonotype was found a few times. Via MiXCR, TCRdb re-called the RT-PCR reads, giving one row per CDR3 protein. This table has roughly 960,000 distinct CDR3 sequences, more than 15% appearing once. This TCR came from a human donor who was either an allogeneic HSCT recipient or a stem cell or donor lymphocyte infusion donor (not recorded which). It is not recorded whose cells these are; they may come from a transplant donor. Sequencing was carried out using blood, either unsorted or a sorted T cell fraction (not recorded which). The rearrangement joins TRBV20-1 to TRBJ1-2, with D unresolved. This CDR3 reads CSARMRPGYTF. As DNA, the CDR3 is TGCAGTGCTAGAATGAGGCCCGGCTACACCTTC.